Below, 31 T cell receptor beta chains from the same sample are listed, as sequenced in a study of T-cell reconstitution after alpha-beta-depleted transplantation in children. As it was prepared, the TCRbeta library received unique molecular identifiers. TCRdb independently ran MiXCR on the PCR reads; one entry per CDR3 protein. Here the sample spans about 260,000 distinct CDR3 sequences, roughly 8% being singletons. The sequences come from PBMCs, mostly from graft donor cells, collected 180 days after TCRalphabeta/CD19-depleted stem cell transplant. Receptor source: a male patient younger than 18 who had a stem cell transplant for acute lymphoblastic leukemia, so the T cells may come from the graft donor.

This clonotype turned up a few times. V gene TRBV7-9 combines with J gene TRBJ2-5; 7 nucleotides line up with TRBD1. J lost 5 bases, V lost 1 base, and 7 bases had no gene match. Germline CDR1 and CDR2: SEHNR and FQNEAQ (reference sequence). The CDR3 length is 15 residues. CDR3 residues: CASSLGDRGYETQYF. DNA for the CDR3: TGTGCCAGCAGCTTAGGGGACAGAGGTTATGAGACCCAGTACTTC.

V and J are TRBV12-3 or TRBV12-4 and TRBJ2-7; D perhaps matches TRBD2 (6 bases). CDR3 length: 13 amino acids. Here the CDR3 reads CTLSLAWGDEQYF. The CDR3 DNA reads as TGTACCCTCAGTTTAGCGTGGGGGGACGAGCAGTACTTC.

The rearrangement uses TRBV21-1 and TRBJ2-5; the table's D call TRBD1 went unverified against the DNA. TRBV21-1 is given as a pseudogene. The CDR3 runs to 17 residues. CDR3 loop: CASSKEIRGLEGETQYF. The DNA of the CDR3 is TGTGCCAGCAGCAAAGAAATCAGGGGGCTTGAAGGAGAGACCCAGTACTTC.

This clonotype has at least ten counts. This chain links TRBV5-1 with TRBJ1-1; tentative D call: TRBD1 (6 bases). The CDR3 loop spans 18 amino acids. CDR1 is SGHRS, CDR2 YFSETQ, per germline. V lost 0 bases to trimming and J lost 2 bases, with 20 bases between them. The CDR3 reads CASSLVGGRARLNTEAFF. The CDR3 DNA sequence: TGCGCCAGCAGCTTGGTTGGGGGCAGGGCACGCCTTAACACTGAAGCTTTCTTT.

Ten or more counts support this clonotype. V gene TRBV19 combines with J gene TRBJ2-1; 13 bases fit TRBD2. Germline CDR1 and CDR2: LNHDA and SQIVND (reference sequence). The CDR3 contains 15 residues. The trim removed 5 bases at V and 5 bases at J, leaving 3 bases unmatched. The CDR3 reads CASSLTSGRHNEQFF. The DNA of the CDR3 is TGTGCCAGTAGTTTGACTAGCGGGAGGCACAATGAGCAGTTCTTC. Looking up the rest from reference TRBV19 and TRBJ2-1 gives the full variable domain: DGGITQSPKYLFRKEGQNVTLSCEQNLNHDAMYWYRQDPGQGLRLIYYSQIVNDFQKGDIAEGYSVSREKKESFPLTVTSAQKNPTAFYLCASSLTSGRHNEQFFGPGTRLTVL.

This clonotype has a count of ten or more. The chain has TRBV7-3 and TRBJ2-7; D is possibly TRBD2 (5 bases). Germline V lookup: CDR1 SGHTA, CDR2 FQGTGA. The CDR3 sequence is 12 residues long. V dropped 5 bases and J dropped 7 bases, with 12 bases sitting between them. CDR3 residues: CASSPPGGEQYF. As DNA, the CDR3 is TGTGCCAGCAGCCCCCCGGGCGGGGAGCAGTACTTC.

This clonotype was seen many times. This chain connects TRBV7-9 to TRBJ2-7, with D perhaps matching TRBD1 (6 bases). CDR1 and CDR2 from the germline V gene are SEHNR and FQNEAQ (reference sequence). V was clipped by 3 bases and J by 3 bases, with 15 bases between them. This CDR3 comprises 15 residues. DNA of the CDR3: TGTGCCAGCAGCTTTGATTGGCAGGGGCGCTACGAGCAGTACTTC. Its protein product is CASSFDWQGRYEQYF.

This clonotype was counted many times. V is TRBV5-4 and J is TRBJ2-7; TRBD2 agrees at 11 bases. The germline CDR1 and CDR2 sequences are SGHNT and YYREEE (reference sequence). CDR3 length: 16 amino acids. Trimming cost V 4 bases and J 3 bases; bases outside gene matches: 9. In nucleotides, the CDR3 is TGTGCCAGCAGCGCGGAGGTGGGGACTAGCGGCTACGAGCAGTACTTC. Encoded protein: CASSAEVGTSGYEQYF.

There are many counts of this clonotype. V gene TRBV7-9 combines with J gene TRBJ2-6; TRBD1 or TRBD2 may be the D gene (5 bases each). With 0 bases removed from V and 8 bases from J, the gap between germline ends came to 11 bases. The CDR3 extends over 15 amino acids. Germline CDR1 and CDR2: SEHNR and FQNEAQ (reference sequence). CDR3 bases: TGTGCCAGCAGCTTAGCGAGAGGGACGCCCAACGTCCTGACTTTC. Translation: CASSLARGTPNVLTF.

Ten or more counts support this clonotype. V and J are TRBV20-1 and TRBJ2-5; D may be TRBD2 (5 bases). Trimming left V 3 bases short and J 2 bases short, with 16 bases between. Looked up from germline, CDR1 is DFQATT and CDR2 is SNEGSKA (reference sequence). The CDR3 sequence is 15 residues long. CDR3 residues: CSASTDIAIQETQYF. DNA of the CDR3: TGCAGTGCTAGCACCGACATAGCGATTCAAGAGACCCAGTACTTC.

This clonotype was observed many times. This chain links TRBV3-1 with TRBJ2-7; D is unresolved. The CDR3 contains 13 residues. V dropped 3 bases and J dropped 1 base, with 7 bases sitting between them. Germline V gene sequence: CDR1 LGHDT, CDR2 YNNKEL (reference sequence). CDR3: CASSHATSYEQYF. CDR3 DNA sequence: TGTGCCAGCAGCCACGCCACATCCTACGAGCAGTACTTC.

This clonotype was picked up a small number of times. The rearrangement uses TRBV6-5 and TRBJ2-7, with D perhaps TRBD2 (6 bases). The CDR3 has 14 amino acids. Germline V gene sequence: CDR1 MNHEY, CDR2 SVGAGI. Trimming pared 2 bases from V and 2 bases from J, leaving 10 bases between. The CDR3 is CASSYGGSPYEQYF. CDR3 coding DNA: TGTGCCAGCAGTTACGGGGGGAGCCCCTACGAGCAGTACTTC.

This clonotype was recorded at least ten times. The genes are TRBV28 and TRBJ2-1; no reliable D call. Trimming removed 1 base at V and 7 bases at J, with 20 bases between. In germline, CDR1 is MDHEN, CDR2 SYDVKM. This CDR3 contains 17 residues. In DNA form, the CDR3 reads TGTGCCAGCAGTTTATTTTCCCCCAGCGCGAACAGAAATGAGCAGTTCTTC. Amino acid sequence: CASSLFSPSANRNEQFF.

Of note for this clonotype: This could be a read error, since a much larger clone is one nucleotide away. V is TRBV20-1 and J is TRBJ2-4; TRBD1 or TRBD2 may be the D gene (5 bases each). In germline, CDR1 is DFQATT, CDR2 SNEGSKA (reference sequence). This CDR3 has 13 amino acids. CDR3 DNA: TGCAGTGCTAGCTGGGACGCTGAAAACATGCAGTACTTC. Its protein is CSASWDAENMQYF.

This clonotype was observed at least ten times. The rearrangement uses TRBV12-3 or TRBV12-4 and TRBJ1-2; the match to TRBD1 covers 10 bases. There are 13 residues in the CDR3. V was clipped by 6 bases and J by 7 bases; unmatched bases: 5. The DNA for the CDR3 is TGTGCCAGCAGCCTCGGGACAGGGGTTGGCTACACCTTC. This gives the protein CASSLGTGVGYTF.

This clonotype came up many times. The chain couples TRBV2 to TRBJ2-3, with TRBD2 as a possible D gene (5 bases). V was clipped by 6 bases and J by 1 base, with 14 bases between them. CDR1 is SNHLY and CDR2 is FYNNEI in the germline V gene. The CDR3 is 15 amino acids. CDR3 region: CASSPSGWGTDTQYF. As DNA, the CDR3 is TGTGCCAGCAGCCCCTCGGGATGGGGCACAGATACGCAGTATTTT.

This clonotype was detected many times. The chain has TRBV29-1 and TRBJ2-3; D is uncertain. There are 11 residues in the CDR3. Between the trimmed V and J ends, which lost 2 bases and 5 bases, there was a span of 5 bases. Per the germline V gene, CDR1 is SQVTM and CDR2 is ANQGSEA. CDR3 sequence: CSVELVDTQYF. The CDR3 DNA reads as TGCAGCGTTGAACTGGTAGATACGCAGTATTTT.

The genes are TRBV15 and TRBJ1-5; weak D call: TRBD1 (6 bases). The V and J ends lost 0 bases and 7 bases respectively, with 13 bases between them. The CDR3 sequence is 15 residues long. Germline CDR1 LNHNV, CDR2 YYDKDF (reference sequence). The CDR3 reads CATSRDLAGTQPQHF. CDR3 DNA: TGTGCCACCAGCAGAGATCTGGCAGGGACACAGCCCCAGCATTTT.

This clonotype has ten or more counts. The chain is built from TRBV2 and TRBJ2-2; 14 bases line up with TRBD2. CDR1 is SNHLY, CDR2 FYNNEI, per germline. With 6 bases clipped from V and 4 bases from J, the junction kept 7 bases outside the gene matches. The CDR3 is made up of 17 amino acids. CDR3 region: CASRGGTSGRSTGELFF. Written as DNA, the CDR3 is TGTGCCAGCAGGGGTGGGACTAGCGGGAGAAGCACCGGGGAGCTGTTTTTT.

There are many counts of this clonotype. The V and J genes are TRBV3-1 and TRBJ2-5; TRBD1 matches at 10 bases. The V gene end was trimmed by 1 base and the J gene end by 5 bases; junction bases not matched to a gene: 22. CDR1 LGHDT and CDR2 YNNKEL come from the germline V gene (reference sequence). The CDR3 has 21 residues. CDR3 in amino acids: CASSQGIKSSGPRTGGETQYF. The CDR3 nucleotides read TGTGCCAGCAGCCAAGGAATAAAATCCTCAGGCCCTCGGACAGGGGGTGAGACCCAGTACTTC.

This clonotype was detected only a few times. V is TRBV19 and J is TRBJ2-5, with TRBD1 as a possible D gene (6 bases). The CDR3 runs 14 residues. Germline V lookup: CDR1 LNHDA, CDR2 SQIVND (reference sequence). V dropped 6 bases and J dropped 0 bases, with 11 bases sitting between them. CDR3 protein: CASRPRGYQETQYF. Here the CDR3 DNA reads TGTGCCAGTAGACCCAGGGGATACCAAGAGACCCAGTACTTC.

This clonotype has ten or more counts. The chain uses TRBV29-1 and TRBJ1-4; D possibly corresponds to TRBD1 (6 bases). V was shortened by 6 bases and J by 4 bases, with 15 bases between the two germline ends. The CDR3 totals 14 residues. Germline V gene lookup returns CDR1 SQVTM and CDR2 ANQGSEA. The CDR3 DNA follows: TGCAGCGTATCCGAACAGGGCCTTAATGAAAAACTGTTTTTT. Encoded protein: CSVSEQGLNEKLFF.

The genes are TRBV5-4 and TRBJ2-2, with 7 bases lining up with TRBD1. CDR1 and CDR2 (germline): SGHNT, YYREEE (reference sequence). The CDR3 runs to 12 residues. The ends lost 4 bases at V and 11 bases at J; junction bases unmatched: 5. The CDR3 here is CASSPDRRELFF. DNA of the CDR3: TGTGCCAGCAGCCCGGACAGGCGAGAGCTGTTTTTT.

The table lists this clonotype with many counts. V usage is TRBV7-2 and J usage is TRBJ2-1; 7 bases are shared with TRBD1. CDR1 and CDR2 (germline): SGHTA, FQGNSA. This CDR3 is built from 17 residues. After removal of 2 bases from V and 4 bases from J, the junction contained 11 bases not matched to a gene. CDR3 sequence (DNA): TGTGCCAGCAGCTTATCCAAAGGGGGCAGACGGTACAATGAGCAGTTCTTC. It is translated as CASSLSKGGRRYNEQFF. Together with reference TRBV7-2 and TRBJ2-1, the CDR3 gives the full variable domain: GAGVSQSPSNKVTEKGKDVELRCDPISGHTALYWYRQSLGQGLEFLIYFQGNSAPDKSGLPSDRFSAERTGGSVSTLTIQRTQQEDSAVYLCASSLSKGGRRYNEQFFGPGTRLTVL.

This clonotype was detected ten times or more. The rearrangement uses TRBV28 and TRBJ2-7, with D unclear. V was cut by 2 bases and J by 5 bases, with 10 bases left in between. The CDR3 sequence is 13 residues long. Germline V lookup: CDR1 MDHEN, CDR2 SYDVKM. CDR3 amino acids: CASSLLGYHEQYF. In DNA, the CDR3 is TGTGCCAGCAGTTTACTGGGATACCACGAGCAGTACTTC.

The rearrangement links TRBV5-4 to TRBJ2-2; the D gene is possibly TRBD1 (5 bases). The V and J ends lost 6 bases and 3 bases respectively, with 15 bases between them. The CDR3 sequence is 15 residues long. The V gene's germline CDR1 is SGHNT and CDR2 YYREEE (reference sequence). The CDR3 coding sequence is TGTGCCAGCACCCTTCTAGGGGTAGACACCGGGGAGCTGTTTTTT. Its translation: CASTLLGVDTGELFF.

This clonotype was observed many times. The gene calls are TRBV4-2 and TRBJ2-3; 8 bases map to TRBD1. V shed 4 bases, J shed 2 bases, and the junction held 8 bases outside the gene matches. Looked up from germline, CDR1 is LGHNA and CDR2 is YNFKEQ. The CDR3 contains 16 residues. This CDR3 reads CASSRLQGVFTDTQYF. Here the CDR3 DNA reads TGTGCCAGCAGCCGCTTACAGGGGGTCTTCACAGATACGCAGTATTTT.

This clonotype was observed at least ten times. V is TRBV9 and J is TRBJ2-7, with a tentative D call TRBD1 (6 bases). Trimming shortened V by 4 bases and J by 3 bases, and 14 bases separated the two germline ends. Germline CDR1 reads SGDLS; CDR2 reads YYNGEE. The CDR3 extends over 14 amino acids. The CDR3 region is CASSPRTDSYEQYF. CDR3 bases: TGTGCCAGCAGCCCCCGGACAGATAGCTACGAGCAGTACTTC.

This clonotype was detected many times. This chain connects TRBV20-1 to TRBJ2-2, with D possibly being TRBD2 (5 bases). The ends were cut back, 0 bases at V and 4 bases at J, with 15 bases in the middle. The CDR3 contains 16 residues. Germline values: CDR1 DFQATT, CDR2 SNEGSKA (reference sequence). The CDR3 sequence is CSARERLSAPTGELFF. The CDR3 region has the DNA TGCAGTGCTAGAGAAAGGCTTAGCGCACCCACCGGGGAGCTGTTTTTT.

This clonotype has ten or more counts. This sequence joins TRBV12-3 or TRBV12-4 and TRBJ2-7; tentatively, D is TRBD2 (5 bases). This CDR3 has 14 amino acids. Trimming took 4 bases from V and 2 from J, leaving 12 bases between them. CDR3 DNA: TGTGCCAGCAGTTCTGGACTGCGCACCTACGAGCAGTACTTC. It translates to CASSSGLRTYEQYF.

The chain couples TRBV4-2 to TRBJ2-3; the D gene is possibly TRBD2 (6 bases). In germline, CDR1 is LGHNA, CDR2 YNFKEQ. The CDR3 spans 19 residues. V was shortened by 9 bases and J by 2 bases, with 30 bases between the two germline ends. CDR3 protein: CARGPGLRGAGLITDTQYF. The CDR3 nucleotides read TGTGCCAGGGGCCCCGGGCTCCGCGGGGCAGGATTAATCACAGATACGCAGTATTTT.